This TCR beta chain is from a study of glioma-infiltrating T cells after dendritic cell vaccination. This CDR3 has 15 amino acids. In germline, CDR1 is MGHRA, CDR2 YSYEKL. Unmatched junction bases numbered 3, after V lost 3 bases and J lost 2 bases. Amplification used 60 V beta primers and 13 J beta primers. This table comes from immunoSEQ multiplex PCR, and its TCRdb copy is limited to in-frame clones, with some not included. The sample consists of about 32,000 clones, approximately 90% of them appearing once. The chain employs TRBV4-1 and TRBJ2-7, with 11 bases aligning to TRBD2. The sample was blood, taken before dendritic cell vaccination. The clonotype originates from a human donor with glioblastoma. The CDR3 DNA sequence: TGCGCCAGCAGCCAGCCGGGACTAGCGGCCTACGAGCAGTACTTC. This gives the protein CASSQPGLAAYEQYF.